This T cell receptor beta chain was recorded in a study of T-cell reconstitution after alpha-beta-depleted transplantation in children (dated by TCRdb to the mid-2010s). Broadly, across the study: The study quantitatively tracked T-cell immune reconstitution after TCRalphabeta/CD19-depleted allogeneic hematopoietic cell transplantation in children using TCR repertoire profiling.

Overall study results and their limits: Over the following months the frequencies of hyperexpanded clones went down, and after one year T-cell counts and TCRbeta diversity were mostly credited to newly produced T cells. About two months after transplant, the apparently early recovery of alphabetaT-cell counts reportedly depended on just several hundred clones that had expanded rapidly and came from non-depleted graft cells. In some patients, high TCRbeta diversity at day 60 was attributed to recipient T cells and intrathymic progenitors that had survived conditioning.

V is pared back by 2 bases and J by 4 bases, with 12 bases lying between the germline termini. From the germline V gene, CDR1 is SQVTM and CDR2 is ANQGSEA. The CDR3 holds 13 amino acids from the cysteine to the phenylalanine. The kept DNA is CDR3 alone, 39 bases in frame from the first base. The library was generated by PCR. Sequencing instrument: Illumina HiSeq 2500. To normalize quantification of the TCRbeta repertoire, the TCR libraries were built with molecular barcoding that relied on unique molecular identifiers. TCRdb took the public reads, trimmed them with fastp at Q25, ran MiXCR for clone calling and kept in-frame beta chains. Rows with one shared CDR3 protein collapse into an entry with the most common genes and DNA. Here the sample has 200,000 to 250,000 distinct CDR3 sequences; around 7.7% occur a single time. The top ten hold 35% to 40% of the sample. Sample treatment or condition, as interpreted from the label and publication: allogeneic hematopoietic cell transplantation with graft depleted of TCRalphabeta T cells and CD19 B cells. Transplant recipients were children who received TCRalphabeta/CD19-depleted allogeneic hematopoietic cell grafts.

For this clonotype: Which antigen it targets is not known. Per-base qualities were not stored, and no clone one base away is much larger.

The sequencing used PBMCs, mostly from graft donor cells, collected 360 days after TCRalphabeta/CD19-depleted stem cell transplant. Recombination connected TRBV29-1 to TRBJ2-7, with the D segment possibly TRBD1 or TRBD2, each aligning over 5 bases. The source of this sequence is a male patient aged 2-10 years who had a stem cell transplant for acute myeloid leukemia, so the T cells may come from the graft donor. The DNA sequence is as follows: TGCAGCGTTGAATCGCACGGGGCGTACGAGCAGTACTTC. Its coded protein is CSVESHGAYEQYF.